This entry concerns a single T cell receptor beta chain. This clonotype was recorded at least ten times. Its antigen specificity is not known. No clone much larger than this one lies a single base away; base qualities are absent. These data are taken from a study of T-cell reconstitution after alpha-beta-depleted transplantation in children listed by TCRdb under 2016. In terms of the full investigation: Using TCR repertoire profiling, the study quantitatively followed how T-cell immune reconstitution unfolded in children after TCRalphabeta/CD19-depleted allogeneic hematopoietic cell transplantation. Findings and caveats that apply to the study as a whole: Apparently early alphabetaT-cell count recovery about two months after transplant reportedly relied on only several hundred rapidly expanded clones derived from non-depleted graft cells. Hyperexpanded clone frequencies declined over subsequent months; after one year, T-cell counts and TCRbeta diversity were mostly attributed to newly produced T cells. In some patients, the high TCRbeta diversity seen at day 60 was put down to recipient T cells and intrathymic progenitors that had survived conditioning.

Receptors were amplified or captured by PCR. Sequenced on an Illumina HiSeq 2500. To normalize quantification of the TCRbeta repertoire, the TCR libraries were built with molecular barcoding that relied on unique molecular identifiers. Clones were called with MiXCR by TCRdb after fastp trimmed the public reads at Q25, and only in-frame beta chains were retained. Every CDR3 protein is listed once, alongside the most common genes and DNA of its rows. Within this sample are about 110,000 distinct CDR3 sequences, with 5% to 7% of them counted one time only. Together, the top ten hold roughly 23% of the sample. The sample's treatment or condition label, decoded: allogeneic hematopoietic cell transplantation with graft depleted of TCRalphabeta T cells and CD19 B cells. The children who served as transplant recipients had been given grafts of TCRalphabeta/CD19-depleted allogeneic hematopoietic cells. At the junction V is shortened by 6 bases and J by 4 bases, with 13 bases in between. Counted from cysteine to phenylalanine, this CDR3 has 13 amino acids. The CDR3 DNA has 39 bases and is translated from base 1.

The rearrangement combines TRBV12-3 or TRBV12-4 with TRBJ2-7, with TRBD1 as a weak D call on 6 bases. The sequences come from PBMCs, mostly from graft donor cells, collected 360 days after TCRalphabeta/CD19-depleted stem cell transplant. This receptor was taken from a male patient aged 2-9 years who had a stem cell transplant for acute lymphoblastic leukemia, so the T cells may come from the graft donor. The CDR3 region reads CASSRQELYEQYF. The DNA is TGTGCCAGCAGCCGACAGGAGTTGTACGAGCAGTACTTC.